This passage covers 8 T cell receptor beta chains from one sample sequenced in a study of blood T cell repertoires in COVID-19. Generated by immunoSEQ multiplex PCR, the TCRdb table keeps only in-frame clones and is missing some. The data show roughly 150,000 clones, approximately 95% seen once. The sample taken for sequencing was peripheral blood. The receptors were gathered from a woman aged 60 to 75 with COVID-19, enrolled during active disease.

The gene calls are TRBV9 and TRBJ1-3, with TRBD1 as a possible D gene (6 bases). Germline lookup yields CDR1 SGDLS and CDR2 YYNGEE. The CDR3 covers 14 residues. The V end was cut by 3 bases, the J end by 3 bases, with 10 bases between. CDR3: CASSARGGGNTIYF. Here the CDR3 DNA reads TGTGCCAGCAGCGCACGAGGGGGTGGAAACACCATATATTTT.

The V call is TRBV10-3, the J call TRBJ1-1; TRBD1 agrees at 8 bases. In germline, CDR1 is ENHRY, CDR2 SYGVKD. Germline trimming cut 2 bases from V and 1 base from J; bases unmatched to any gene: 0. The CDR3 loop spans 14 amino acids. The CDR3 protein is CAISETGGNTEAFF. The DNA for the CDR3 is TGTGCCATCAGTGAGACAGGGGGGAACACTGAAGCTTTCTTT.

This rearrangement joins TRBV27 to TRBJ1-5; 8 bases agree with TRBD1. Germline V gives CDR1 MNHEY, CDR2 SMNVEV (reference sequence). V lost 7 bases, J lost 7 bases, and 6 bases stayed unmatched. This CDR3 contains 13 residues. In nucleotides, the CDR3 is TGTGCCAGCAAACAAGACAGGGGACAGCCCCAGCATTTT. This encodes CASKQDRGQPQHF.

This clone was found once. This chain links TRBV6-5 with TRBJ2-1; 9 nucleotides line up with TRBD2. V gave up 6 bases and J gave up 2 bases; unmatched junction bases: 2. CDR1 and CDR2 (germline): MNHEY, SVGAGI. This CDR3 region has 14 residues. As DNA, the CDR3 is TGTGCCAGCAGGACTAGCGGAACCTACAATGAGCAGTTCTTC. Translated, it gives CASRTSGTYNEQFF.

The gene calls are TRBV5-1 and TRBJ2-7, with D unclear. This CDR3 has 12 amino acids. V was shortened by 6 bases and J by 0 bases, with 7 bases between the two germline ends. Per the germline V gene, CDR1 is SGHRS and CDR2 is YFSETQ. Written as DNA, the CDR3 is TGCGCCAGCAAAGACACCTCCTACGAGCAGTACTTC. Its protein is CASKDTSYEQYF.

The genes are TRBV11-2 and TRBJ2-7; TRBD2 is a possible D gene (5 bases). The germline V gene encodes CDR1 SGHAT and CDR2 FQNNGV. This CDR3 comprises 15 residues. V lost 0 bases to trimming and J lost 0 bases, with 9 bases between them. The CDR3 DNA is TGTGCCAGCAGCTTAGATATAGGGAGCTCCTACGAGCAGTACTTC. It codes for CASSLDIGSSYEQYF.

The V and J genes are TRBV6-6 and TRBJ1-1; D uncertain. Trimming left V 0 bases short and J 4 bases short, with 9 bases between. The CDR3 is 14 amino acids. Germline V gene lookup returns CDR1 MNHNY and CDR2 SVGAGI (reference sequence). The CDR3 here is CASSYSSGSTEAFF. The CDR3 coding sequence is TGTGCCAGCAGTTACTCGTCGGGGAGCACTGAAGCTTTCTTT.

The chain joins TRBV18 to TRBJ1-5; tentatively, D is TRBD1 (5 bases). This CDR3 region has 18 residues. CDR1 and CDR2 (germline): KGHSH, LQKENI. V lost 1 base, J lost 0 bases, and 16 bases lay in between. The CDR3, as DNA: TGTGCCAGCTCACCACGTGGTCCATCGACAGTTAGCAATCAGCCCCAGCATTTT. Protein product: CASSPRGPSTVSNQPQHF.